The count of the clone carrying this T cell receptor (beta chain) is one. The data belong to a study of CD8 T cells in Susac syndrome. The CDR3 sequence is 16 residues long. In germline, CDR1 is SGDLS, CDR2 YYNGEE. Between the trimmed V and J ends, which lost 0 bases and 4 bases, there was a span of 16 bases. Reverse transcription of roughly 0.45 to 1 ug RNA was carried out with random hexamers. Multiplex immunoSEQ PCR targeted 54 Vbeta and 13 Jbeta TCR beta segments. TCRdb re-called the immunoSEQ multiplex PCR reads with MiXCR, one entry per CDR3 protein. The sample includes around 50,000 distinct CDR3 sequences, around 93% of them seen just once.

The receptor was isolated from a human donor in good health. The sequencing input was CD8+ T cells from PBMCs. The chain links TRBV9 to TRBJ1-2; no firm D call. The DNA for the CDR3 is TGTGCCAGCAGCGTAGATGAGTCAGGTACGCCCTATGGCTACACCTTC. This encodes CASSVDESGTPYGYTF. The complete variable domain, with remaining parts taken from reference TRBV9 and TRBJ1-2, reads DSGVTQTPKHLITATGQRVTLRCSPRSGDLSVYWYQQSLDQGLQFLIQYYNGEERAKGNILERFSAQQFPDLHSELNLSSLELGDSALYFCASSVDESGTPYGYTFGSGTRLTVV.